This T cell receptor beta chain was identified during a study of Graves' ophthalmopathy and Graves' hyperthyroidism. Germline CDR1 is ENHRY and CDR2 is SYGVKD. The V gene end was trimmed by 3 bases and the J gene end by 2 bases; junction bases not matched to a gene: 6. This CDR3 is built from 15 residues. This clonotype was observed at least ten times. A follow-up of 18 months without ophthalmopathy meant that hyperthyroidism was stable. TCR beta CDR3 regions were amplified from RNA transcripts. The workflow started with a first-round RT-PCR run with HTBI primers and then moved on to a second-round multiplex PCR. TCRdb re-derived calls from the multiplex PCR reads in MiXCR, one entry per CDR3 protein. Among hundreds of thousands of distinct CDR3 sequences listed, around 21% were seen once.

The receptor's source is a woman aged 18-29 years with stable Graves' hyperthyroidism. The sequencing input was peripheral blood. The genes are TRBV10-3 and TRBJ2-7; 8 bases are a match to TRBD2. The CDR3 DNA reads TGTGCCATCAGTGAAGGGGAGCGGGAGCCCTACGAGCAGTACTTC. Translated: CAISEGEREPYEQYF.